This T cell receptor (beta chain) emerged from a study of cytomegalovirus exposure and HLA in healthy donors. Points from the study as a whole: In the 95 to 150 validation repertoires, a later analysis found that first-cohort TCR clusters tended to co-occur. With high specificity and sensitivity, the classifier reportedly diagnosed cytomegalovirus status.

Germline CDR1 is SGHRS and CDR2 is YFSETQ. Trimming pared 4 bases from V and 7 bases from J, leaving 15 bases between. CDR3 length equals 14 residues. A note on this clone: What it recognizes is unknown.

Method: immunoSEQ multiplex PCR; TCRdb's copy keeps in-frame clones and lacks some. Of under 150,000 clones in the sample, around nine tenths were seen once. The source of this sequence is a man younger than 35 in good health and CMV-seropositive. The rearrangement joins TRBV5-1 to TRBJ2-1, with D perhaps TRBD1 (6 bases). The sample comprised PBMCs. The CDR3 bases are TGCGCCAGCAGCCGGGGTGACAGGACAAATGAGCAGTTCTTC. Translation: CASSRGDRTNEQFF.